This is a list of T cell receptor beta chains from one sample in a study of shared clonotypes between healthy human individuals. The protocol was immunoSEQ multiplex PCR, while the TCRdb copy is restricted to in-frame clones and leaves out a portion. Among some 2,000,000 clones listed, around 95% were seen once. Sequencing was performed on naive CD4+ T cells sorted from blood. The receptors originated from a man younger than 35 in good health. CDR3s include the opening cysteine and the closing phenylalanine or tryptophan. A D gene is named only where the DNA matches it firmly. Not all rows give a size; the values are once, few, many and, for expanded clones, a class.

NA | NA | 16 | TRBJ1-1 | TRBV27 | TGTGCCAGCAGTGGAGTTAGGGCCTTCATGAACACTGAAGCTTTCTTT | CASSGVRAFMNTEAFF
TRBD1 | NA | 15 | TRBJ2-7 | TRBV5-8 | TGTGCCAGCAGCCGCGACAGGGGGAGCTCCTACGAGCAGTACTTC | CASSRDRGSSYEQYF
NA | NA | 15 | TRBJ2-7 | TRBV5-1 | TGCGCCAGCAGCTTGGAGGCAGGGAGCTCCTACGAGCAGTACTTC | CASSLEAGSSYEQYF
NA | NA | 17 | TRBJ2-4 | TRBV5-1 | TGCGCCAGCAGCCCCTCGGGCGGATCACTAGCCAAAAACATTCAGTACTTC | CASSPSGGSLAKNIQYF
TRBD2 | NA | 17 | TRBJ2-2 | TRBV5-1 | TGCGCCAGCAGCGGACCGACTAGCGGGAGGGCCCCCGGGGAGCTGTTTTTT | CASSGPTSGRAPGELFF
NA | NA | 14 | TRBJ1-1 | TRBV6-6 | TGTGCCACATACCACAGGCGAAGGGGGACTGAAGCTTTCTTT | CATYHRRRGTEAFF
NA | once | 11 | TRBJ2-1 | TRBV6-6 | TGTGCCACGAGCTCCTACAATGAGCAGTTCTTC | CATSSYNEQFF
TRBD1 | NA | 17 | TRBJ2-6 | TRBV30 | TGTGCCTGGAGTAGAGGACAGGGATCCTCTGGGGCCAACGTCCTGACTTTC | CAWSRGQGSSGANVLTF
NA | NA | 11 | TRBJ2-7 | TRBV6-1 | TGTGCCAGCAGTGAAACGCGGGAGCAGTACTTC | CASSETREQYF
NA | NA | 14 | TRBJ1-1 | TRBV6-5 | TGTGCCAGCAGCCAAGCATATGGGTACACTGAAGCTTTCTTT | CASSQAYGYTEAFF
NA | NA | 17 | TRBJ1-1 | TRBV12-5 | TGTGCTAGTGGTTTGGTACTTGGGGGGTCGTACGGCACTGAAGCTTTCTTT | CASGLVLGGSYGTEAFF
NA | NA | 15 | TRBJ2-3 | TRBV29-1 | TGCAGCGTTGAAGGTCGTCTAGCGATCGCAGATACGCAGTATTTT | CSVEGRLAIADTQYF
NA | NA | 16 | TRBJ2-7 | TRBV2 | TGTGCCAGCAGCCTCGGGAGTGGGCGGCAATTGTACGAGCAGTACTTC | CASSLGSGRQLYEQYF
NA | NA | 14 | TRBJ1-1 | TRBV7-9 | TGTGCCAGCAGCCCCCGGGACATCCACACTGAAGCTTTCTTT | CASSPRDIHTEAFF
NA | NA | 15 | TRBJ2-7 | TRBV5-6 | TGTGCCAGCAGCTTGTCTCTCCCAACGAATGACAGAACCCACTTC | CASSLSLPTNDRTHF
TRBD1 | NA | 15 | TRBJ1-6 | TRBV7-2 | TGTGCCAGCAGCTTAAACTTGGTCAGGGGGTCACCCCTCCACTTT | CASSLNLVRGSPLHF
TRBD1 | NA | 14 | TRBJ2-7 | TRBV6-5 | TGTGCCAGCAGCCGACAGGGGGGCTCCTACGAGCAGTACTTC | CASSRQGGSYEQYF
NA | NA | 13 | TRBJ2-5 | TRBV18 | TGTGCCAGCTCACCTGGGATCGAAGAGACCCAGTACTTC | CASSPGIEETQYF
NA | NA | 12 | TRBJ2-5 | TRBV5-1 | TGCGCCAGCAGCTTGGATATAAGGACCCAGTACTTC | CASSLDIRTQYF
NA | few | 12 | TRBJ2-2 | TRBV10-3 | TGTGCCACCCGACCCCTTACTGGGGAGCTGTTTTTT | CATRPLTGELFF
NA | NA | 16 | TRBJ1-1 | TRBV4-3 | TGCGCCAGCAGCCAAGATCCGACAGTAGCGAACACTGAAGCTTCCTTT | CASSQDPTVANTEASF
TRBD1 | NA | 14 | TRBJ2-7 | TRBV25-1 | TGTGCCAGCAGTGATATCAGGGGGACGTACGAGCAGTACTTC | CASSDIRGTYEQYF
TRBD1 | NA | 14 | TRBJ1-2 | TRBV2 | TGTGCCAGCAGTGAAGGGGGACAGAACTATGGCTACACCTTC | CASSEGGQNYGYTF
TRBD2 | NA | 17 | TRBJ2-7 | TRBV7-9 | TGTGCCAGCAGCGGGGGACTAGCTCCCCTCCGAACATACGAGCAGTACTTC | CASSGGLAPLRTYEQYF
NA | once | 15 | TRBJ2-6 | TRBV4-1 | TGCGCCAGCAGCCAAGAGCACTCTGGGGCCAACGTCCTGACTTTC | CASSQEHSGANVLTF
NA | NA | 12 | TRBJ2-1 | TRBV6-5 | TGTGCCAGCAGCCTTGATAGGAATGAGCAGTTCTTC | CASSLDRNEQFF
NA | NA | 14 | TRBJ1-4 | TRBV5-1 | TGCGCCAGCAGCTTTCAGGGTCCTAATGAAAAACTGTTTTTT | CASSFQGPNEKLFF
NA | NA | 13 | TRBJ1-4 | TRBV6-5 | TGTGCCAGCAAGGACCTAGCTAATGAAAAACTGTTTTTT | CASKDLANEKLFF
NA | NA | 13 | TRBJ2-5 | TRBV29-1 | TGCAGCGTATCCGAAGGGTACCAAGAGACCCAGTACTTC | CSVSEGYQETQYF
NA | NA | 11 | TRBJ2-1 | TRBV7-9 | TGTGCCAGCAGCTTGAGGCATGAGCAGTTCTTC | CASSLRHEQFF
NA | NA | 14 | TRBJ2-1 | TRBV28 | TGTGCCAGCAGTTTATATTTGCGCTACAATGAGCAGTTCTTC | CASSLYLRYNEQFF
NA | NA | 13 | TRBJ1-1 | TRBV6-1 | TGTGCCAGCACTCCACAACTTAACACTGAAGCTTTCTTT | CASTPQLNTEAFF
TRBD1 | NA | 17 | TRBJ2-5 | TRBV28 | TGTGCCAGCAGCTCACCGCTCCGGGACAGGGGGCGAGAGACCCAGTACTTC | CASSSPLRDRGRETQYF
NA | NA | 16 | TRBJ1-4 | TRBV25-1 | TGTGCCAGCAGTCGAGGGTCGACAGCCTCTAATGAAAAACTGTTTTTT | CASSRGSTASNEKLFF
TRBD1 | NA | 14 | TRBJ1-6 | TRBV2 | TGTGCCAGCAGGGGGACAGGGGCTAATTCACCCCTCCACTTT | CASRGTGANSPLHF
TRBD1 | NA | 16 | TRBJ1-2 | TRBV11-2 | TGTGCCAGCAGCCCGCCGGGGACAGGGGCTCTCTATGGCTACACCTTC | CASSPPGTGALYGYTF
NA | NA | 15 | TRBJ1-3 | TRBV7-2 | TGTGCCAGCAGCTTAGGGTTTGGGGCTGGAAACACCATATATTTT | CASSLGFGAGNTIYF
NA | NA | 13 | TRBJ1-1 | TRBV27 | TGTGCCAGCAGTTCCCCAGGGGACACTGAAGCTTTCTTT | CASSSPGDTEAFF
TRBD1 | NA | 13 | TRBJ1-2 | TRBV19 | TGTGCCAGTAGGCAGGACAGGGCCAATCGCTACACCTTC | CASRQDRANRYTF
NA | NA | 11 | TRBJ2-7 | TRBV7-2 | TGTGCCAGCAGCTCTGTCTACGAGCAGTACTTC | CASSSVYEQYF
NA | NA | 14 | TRBJ2-1 | TRBV10-1 | TGCGCCAGCAGTGGGGGCGTAACGAACAATGAGCAGTTCTTC | CASSGGVTNNEQFF
NA | NA | 13 | TRBJ1-1 | TRBV7-8 | TGTGCCAGCAGGTATACAGAGAACACTGAAGCTTTCTTT | CASRYTENTEAFF
TRBD1 | NA | 15 | TRBJ2-1 | TRBV7-2 | TGTGCCAGCAACCTAGGGACAGGGATCTACAATGAGCAGTTCTTC | CASNLGTGIYNEQFF
TRBD1 | NA | 17 | TRBJ2-2 | TRBV5-6 | TGTGCCAGCAGCTGGTGGAACGCAGGGGGATTCACCGGGGAGCTGTTTTTT | CASSWWNAGGFTGELFF
NA | NA | 15 | TRBJ1-3 | TRBV18 | TGTGCCAGCTCACCTCTACAGGGTTCTGGAAACACCATATATTTT | CASSPLQGSGNTIYF
NA | NA | 15 | TRBJ1-1 | TRBV30 | TGTGCCTGCGACCGGGACCCGCCCAAAAACACTGAAGCTTTCTTT | CACDRDPPKNTEAFF
NA | NA | 16 | TRBJ2-3 | TRBV18 | TGTGCCAGCTCACCACTTACGTTGGGGTTGACGGATACGCAGTATTTT | CASSPLTLGLTDTQYF
NA | NA | 16 | TRBJ2-2 | TRBV19 | TGTGCCAGTAGTATGGGAGTGGGCAGGAACACCGGGGAGCTGTTTTTT | CASSMGVGRNTGELFF
NA | NA | 13 | TRBJ2-5 | TRBV27 | TGTGCCAGCAGTCCAGGCCTACAAGAGACCCAGTACTTC | CASSPGLQETQYF
NA | NA | 15 | TRBJ1-6 | TRBV6-6 | TGTGCCAGCACTAAAGGGAGCTCCTATAATTCACCCCTCCACTTT | CASTKGSSYNSPLHF
NA | NA | 13 | TRBJ2-2 | TRBV6-5 | TGTGCCAGCAAGGACCAGAACACCGGGGAGCTGTTTTTT | CASKDQNTGELFF
NA | NA | 14 | TRBJ1-1 | TRBV2 | TGTGCCAGCAGTGAAAGGCAAGTGAACACTGAAGCTTTCTTT | CASSERQVNTEAFF
NA | NA | 13 | TRBJ2-5 | TRBV6-5 | TGTGCCAGCAGTTCTACCTCACGAGAGACCCAGTACTTC | CASSSTSRETQYF
TRBD1 | NA | 16 | TRBJ1-4 | TRBV5-1 | TGCGCCAGCAGCGCGGGGACAGTCGAAACTAATGAAAAACTGTTTTTT | CASSAGTVETNEKLFF
NA | NA | 16 | TRBJ1-6 | TRBV11-2 | TGTGCCAGCAGCTTAGGTGGGGCGAAGAATAATTCACCCCTCCACTTT | CASSLGGAKNNSPLHF
NA | NA | 12 | TRBJ2-2 | TRBV6-4 | TGTGCCAGCAGTGAAAACACCGGGGAGCTGTTTTTT | CASSENTGELFF